A single sample is the source of the 10 T cell receptor beta chains below, sequenced in a study of shared clonotypes between healthy human individuals. This table comes from immunoSEQ multiplex PCR, and its TCRdb copy is limited to in-frame clones, with some not included. The data show about 2 million clones, about 95% seen once. Terminally differentiated effector memory CD45RA+ cells were excluded by CCR7 positive selection of CD45RO-negative cells. The sequenced sample consisted of naive CD8+ T cells sorted from blood. All receptors come from a man in his late teens or twenties in good health.

This clone was detected once. The chain is built from TRBV27 and TRBJ1-1; D might be TRBD1 (5 bases). CDR1 and CDR2 from the germline V gene are MNHEY and SMNVEV (reference sequence). The CDR3 covers 14 residues. Trimming took off 4 bases at V and 4 bases at J, with 13 bases between the two ends. The CDR3 DNA follows: TGTGCCAGCAGTTCAATAGGTGGGGGCACTGAAGCTTTCTTT. Encoded protein: CASSSIGGGTEAFF.

The rearrangement uses TRBV6-6 and TRBJ1-2; tentatively, D is TRBD1 (5 bases). V was trimmed by 0 bases and J by 8 bases, leaving 16 bases between them. The CDR3 consists of 15 residues. Looked up from germline, CDR1 is MNHNY and CDR2 is SVGAGI (reference sequence). CDR3 coding DNA: TGTGCCAGCAGTTACTCGAGTCAGGGTGGGGAAGGCTACACCTTC. This encodes CASSYSSQGGEGYTF.

This clone is a singleton in its sample. This same CDR3 is encoded by further DNA sequences in the sample. The V gene is TRBV7-9, the J gene TRBJ2-5; D may be TRBD2 (6 bases). The V and J ends lost 0 bases and 3 bases respectively, with 8 bases between them. Per the germline V gene, CDR1 is SEHNR and CDR2 is FQNEAQ (reference sequence). CDR3 length: 14 amino acids. CDR3 bases: TGTGCCAGCAGCTTAGCGGGACTGAAAGAGACCCAGTACTTC. Encoded protein: CASSLAGLKETQYF.

This chain connects TRBV27 to TRBJ2-7; TRBD2 agrees at 8 bases. Per the germline V gene, CDR1 is MNHEY and CDR2 is SMNVEV (reference sequence). CDR3 length: 14 residues. The V segment lost 6 bases and the J segment 2 bases; nucleotides outside the gene matches: 6. The CDR3, as DNA: TGTGCCAGCAGCCAAGCGGGGGATACCTACGAGCAGTACTTC. Its protein product is CASSQAGDTYEQYF.

In this sample, this clone turned up once. The chain joins TRBV28 to TRBJ2-7; 8 bases line up with TRBD1. The CDR3 covers 14 residues. From germline, CDR1 is MDHEN and CDR2 SYDVKM. V trimming: 6 bases; J trimming: 3 bases; junction bases outside the gene matches: 7. The CDR3 protein is CASSSTGEGYEQYF. As DNA, the CDR3 is TGTGCCAGCAGCTCGACAGGGGAAGGCTACGAGCAGTACTTC.

A word on this clone: The sample holds other DNA sequences that translate to the same CDR3. V gene TRBV27 combines with J gene TRBJ1-4, with 9 bases aligning to TRBD1. The CDR3 is 14 residues long. V was clipped by 6 bases and J by 4 bases; unmatched bases: 3. CDR1 MNHEY and CDR2 SMNVEV come from the germline V gene (reference sequence). The CDR3 DNA follows: TGTGCCAGCAGACCGACAGGGGGTAATGAAAAACTGTTTTTT. This codes for CASRPTGGNEKLFF. Drawing the rest from reference TRBV27 and TRBJ1-4, the complete variable domain is EAQVTQNPRYLITVTGKKLTVTCSQNMNHEYMSWYRQDPGLGLRQIYYSMNVEVTDKGDVPEGYKVSRKEKRNFPLILESPSPNQTSLYFCASRPTGGNEKLFFGSGTQLSVL.

The chain's CDR3 is CASSEAYGAYEQYF. CDR3 nucleotides: TGTGCCAGCAGTGAAGCTTACGGGGCCTACGAGCAGTACTTC. V and J are TRBV6-1 and TRBJ2-7; TRBD2 is a possible D gene (5 bases). This CDR3 is 14 amino acids long. V shed 0 bases and J shed 2 bases, with 8 bases lying between them. Germline V lookup: CDR1 MNHNS, CDR2 SASEGT.

The DNA of the CDR3 is TGCGCCAGTGGAGGGCAGGGGAGCATGAACACTGAAGCTTTCTTT. Its translation is CASGGQGSMNTEAFF. The rearrangement links TRBV4-1 to TRBJ1-1, with D tentatively TRBD1 (6 bases). CDR3 length equals 15 residues. V was clipped by 9 bases and J by 0 bases, with 17 bases between them. Germline loops: CDR1 MGHRA, CDR2 YSYEKL.

The chain combines TRBV7-9 with TRBJ2-7; the match to TRBD2 covers 14 bases. V lost 5 bases and J lost 1; bases outside the gene matches: 4. Per germline, CDR1 SEHNR and CDR2 FQNEAQ (reference sequence). This CDR3 region has 16 residues. The CDR3 DNA reads as TGTGCCAGCAGCCAGGGACTAGCGGGAGTTTCCTACGAGCAGTACTTC. Its protein product is CASSQGLAGVSYEQYF.

The rearrangement uses TRBV6-6 and TRBJ1-1, with a possible D match to TRBD1 (6 bases). Germline CDR1 reads MNHNY; CDR2 reads SVGAGI (reference sequence). V was trimmed by 2 bases and J by 10 bases, leaving 17 bases between them. The CDR3 extends over 14 amino acids. CDR3 nucleotide sequence: TGTGCCAGCAGTTACGGGGGAGGACAGTTCTTAGCTTTCTTT. Amino acid sequence: CASSYGGGQFLAFF.